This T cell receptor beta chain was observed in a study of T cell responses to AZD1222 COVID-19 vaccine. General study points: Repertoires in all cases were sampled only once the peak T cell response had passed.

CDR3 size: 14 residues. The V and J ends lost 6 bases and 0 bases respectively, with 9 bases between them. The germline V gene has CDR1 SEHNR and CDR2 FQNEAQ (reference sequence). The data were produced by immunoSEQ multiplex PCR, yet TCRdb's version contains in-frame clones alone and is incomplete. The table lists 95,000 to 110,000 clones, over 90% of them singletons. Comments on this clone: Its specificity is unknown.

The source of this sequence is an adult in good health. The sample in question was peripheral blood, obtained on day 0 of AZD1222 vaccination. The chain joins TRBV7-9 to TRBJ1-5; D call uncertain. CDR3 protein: CASSTENSNQPQHF. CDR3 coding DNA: TGTGCCAGCAGTACGGAAAATAGCAATCAGCCCCAGCATTTT. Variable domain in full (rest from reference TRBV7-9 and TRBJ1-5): DTGVSQNPRHKITKRGQNVTFRCDPISEHNRLYWYRQTLGQGPEFLTYFQNEAQLEKSRLLSDRFSAERPKGSFSTLEIQRTEQGDSAMYLCASSTENSNQPQHFGDGTRLSIL.